This TCR beta chain emerged from a study of cytomegalovirus exposure and HLA in healthy donors. Study background: The roughly 130 validation repertoires used the same platform as the approximately 670 first-cohort repertoires (as reported by a later analysis). Study findings and constraints: Reportedly, cytomegalovirus status was diagnosed with high sensitivity and specificity.

The roughly 120-subject validation cohort, separate from the roughly 670-subject first cohort, included the donors. The method was immunoSEQ multiplex PCR; TCRdb's version includes in-frame clones alone and lacks a portion of them. In the table there are 250,000 to 300,000 clones, roughly 85% of which are singletons. To note about this clone: Its antigen is unknown.

The germline CDR1 and CDR2 sequences are LGHNT and FRNRAP. V lost 0 bases to trimming and J lost 1 base; unmatched junction nucleotides: 10. The CDR3 runs 18 residues. This clonotype was sampled from a woman aged 18-29 years in good health and CMV-seronegative. Sequenced sample: PBMCs. The chain combines TRBV12-5 with TRBJ2-7; 9 nucleotides line up with TRBD2. CDR3 DNA sequence: TGTGCTAGTGGTTTGGTCGAGCCGGTAGCGGGAGTTTCCTACGAGCAGTACTTC. This gives the protein CASGLVEPVAGVSYEQYF.